This T cell receptor beta chain stems from a study of somatic mutations in cytotoxic T cells in rheumatoid arthritis. Study as a whole: It was right after diagnosis, before any treatment, that patient blood (more than 26 ml EDTA) was drawn. Study outcomes and limitations: Any difference in CD8+ T-cell clonality between patients who had rheumatoid arthritis and healthy controls who were age-matched was not statistically significant. A largest CD8+ clone above 20% of CD8+ cells occurred in about an eighth of the 65 patients. No age-related increase in CD8+ clonality was seen in healthy controls, but one was seen in rheumatoid arthritis patients.

On this clone itself: Its antigen is not known.

The CDR3 covers 13 residues. Trimming stripped 6 bases from V and 8 bases from J, with 14 bases between. CDR1 and CDR2 from the germline V gene are SNHLY and FYNNEI. Here immunoSEQ multiplex PCR was the method, and the copy in TCRdb shows in-frame clones only, minus some. This sample carries roughly 13,000 clones, roughly 80% of them seen once, and the ten largest clones take approximately 15%. The receptor was derived from an adult with rheumatoid arthritis. The V gene is TRBV2, the J gene TRBJ1-5; D remains ambiguous. Sequencing was done on a sample of CD8+ T cells sorted from blood. CDR3 sequence reads: CASRATVWEPQHF. The CDR3 bases are TGTGCCAGCAGGGCCACAGTCTGGGAGCCCCAGCATTTT.